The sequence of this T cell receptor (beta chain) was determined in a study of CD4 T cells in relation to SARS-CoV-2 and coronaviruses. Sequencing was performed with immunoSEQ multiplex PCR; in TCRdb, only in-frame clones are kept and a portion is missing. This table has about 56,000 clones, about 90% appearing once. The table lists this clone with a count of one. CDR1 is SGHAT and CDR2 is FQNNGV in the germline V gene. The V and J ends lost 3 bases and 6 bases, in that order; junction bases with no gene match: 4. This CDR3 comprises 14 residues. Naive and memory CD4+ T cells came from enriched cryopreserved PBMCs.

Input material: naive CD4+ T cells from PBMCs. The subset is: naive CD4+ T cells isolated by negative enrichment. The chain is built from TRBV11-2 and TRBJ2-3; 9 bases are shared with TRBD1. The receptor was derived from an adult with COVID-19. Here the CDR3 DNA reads TGTGCCAGCAGCTTCGGGACAGGGCCCGATACGCAGTATTTT. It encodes CASSFGTGPDTQYF.